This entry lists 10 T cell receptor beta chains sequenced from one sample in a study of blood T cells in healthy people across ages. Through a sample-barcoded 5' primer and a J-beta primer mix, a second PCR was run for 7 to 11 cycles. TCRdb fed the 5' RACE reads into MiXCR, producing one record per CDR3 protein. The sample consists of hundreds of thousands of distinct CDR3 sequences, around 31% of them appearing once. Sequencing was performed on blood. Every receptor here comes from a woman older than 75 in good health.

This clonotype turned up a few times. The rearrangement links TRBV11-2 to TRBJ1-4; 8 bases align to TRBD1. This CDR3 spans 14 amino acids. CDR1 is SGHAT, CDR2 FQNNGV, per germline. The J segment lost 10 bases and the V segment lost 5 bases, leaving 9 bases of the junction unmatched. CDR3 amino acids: CASSQGTGRRKLFF. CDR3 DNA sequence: TGTGCCAGCAGCCAGGGGACAGGACGAAGAAAACTGTTTTTT.

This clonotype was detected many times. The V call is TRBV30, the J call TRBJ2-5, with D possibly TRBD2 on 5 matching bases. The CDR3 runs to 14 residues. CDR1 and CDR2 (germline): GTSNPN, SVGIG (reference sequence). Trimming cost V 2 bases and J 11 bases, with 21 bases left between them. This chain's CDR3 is CAWSPPNLSREQYF. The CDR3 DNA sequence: TGTGCCTGGAGTCCCCCGAACTTGTCGAGGGAGCAGTACTTC.

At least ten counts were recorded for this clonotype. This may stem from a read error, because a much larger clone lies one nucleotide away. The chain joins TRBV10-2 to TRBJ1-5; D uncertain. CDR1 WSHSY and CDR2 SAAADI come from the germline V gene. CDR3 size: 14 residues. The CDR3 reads CASRESGFNQPQHF. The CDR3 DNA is TGCGCCAGCAGGGAGTCTGGATTCAATCAGCCCCAGCATTTT.

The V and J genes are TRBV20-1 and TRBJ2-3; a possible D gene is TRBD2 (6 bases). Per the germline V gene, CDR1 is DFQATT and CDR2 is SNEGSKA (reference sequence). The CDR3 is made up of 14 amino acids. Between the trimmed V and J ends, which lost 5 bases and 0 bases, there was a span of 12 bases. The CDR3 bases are TGCAGTGCTGACCACGGGACTAGCACAGATACGCAGTATTTT. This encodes CSADHGTSTDTQYF.

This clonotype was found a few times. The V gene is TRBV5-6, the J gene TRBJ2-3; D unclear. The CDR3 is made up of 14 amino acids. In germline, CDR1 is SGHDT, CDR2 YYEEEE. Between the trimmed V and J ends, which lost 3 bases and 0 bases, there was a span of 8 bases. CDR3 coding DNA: TGTGCCAGCAGCTCGCAAAAAAGCACAGATACGCAGTATTTT. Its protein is CASSSQKSTDTQYF.

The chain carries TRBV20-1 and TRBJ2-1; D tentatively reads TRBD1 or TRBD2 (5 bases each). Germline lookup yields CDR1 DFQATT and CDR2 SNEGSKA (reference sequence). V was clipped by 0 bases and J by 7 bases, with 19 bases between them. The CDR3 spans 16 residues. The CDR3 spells CSARDPSNDEGNEQFF. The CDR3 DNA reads TGCAGTGCTAGAGATCCGAGCAACGACGAGGGGAATGAGCAGTTCTTC.

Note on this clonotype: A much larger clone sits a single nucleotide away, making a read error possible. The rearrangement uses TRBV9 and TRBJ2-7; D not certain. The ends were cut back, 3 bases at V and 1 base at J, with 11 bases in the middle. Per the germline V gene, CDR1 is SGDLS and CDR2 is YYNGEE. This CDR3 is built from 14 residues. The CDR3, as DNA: TGTGCCAGCAGCGGCGGTTTGGCATCCTACGAGCAGTACTTC. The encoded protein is CASSGGLASYEQYF.

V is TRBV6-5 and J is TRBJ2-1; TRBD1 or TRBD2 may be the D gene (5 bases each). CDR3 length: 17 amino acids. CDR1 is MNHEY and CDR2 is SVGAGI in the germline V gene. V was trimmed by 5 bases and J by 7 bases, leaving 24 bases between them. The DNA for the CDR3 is TGTGCCAGCAGTCACAGGAGGAACGGCCCCCTCCCAAATGAGCAGTTCTTC. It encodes CASSHRRNGPLPNEQFF.

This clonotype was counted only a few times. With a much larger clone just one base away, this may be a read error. The CDR3 is CASRAPGTAYEQYF. The CDR3 nucleotides read TGTGCCAGCAGGGCCCCCGGGACAGCCTACGAGCAGTACTTC. V and J are TRBV27 and TRBJ2-7; 7 nucleotides agree with TRBD1. The CDR3 contains 14 residues. The V gene's germline CDR1 is MNHEY and CDR2 SMNVEV (reference sequence). Trimming cost V 6 bases and J 2 bases; bases outside gene matches: 7.

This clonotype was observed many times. The CDR3 reads CASSSGRGNIQYF. CDR3 nucleotide sequence: TGTGCCAGCAGCTCCGGGCGGGGAAACATTCAGTACTTC. J is TRBJ2-4 and V is TRBV11-2; tentative D call: TRBD2 (6 bases). Germline V gene sequence: CDR1 SGHAT, CDR2 FQNNGV. The CDR3 has 13 residues. Between the trimmed V and J ends, which lost 4 bases and 6 bases, there was a span of 10 bases.